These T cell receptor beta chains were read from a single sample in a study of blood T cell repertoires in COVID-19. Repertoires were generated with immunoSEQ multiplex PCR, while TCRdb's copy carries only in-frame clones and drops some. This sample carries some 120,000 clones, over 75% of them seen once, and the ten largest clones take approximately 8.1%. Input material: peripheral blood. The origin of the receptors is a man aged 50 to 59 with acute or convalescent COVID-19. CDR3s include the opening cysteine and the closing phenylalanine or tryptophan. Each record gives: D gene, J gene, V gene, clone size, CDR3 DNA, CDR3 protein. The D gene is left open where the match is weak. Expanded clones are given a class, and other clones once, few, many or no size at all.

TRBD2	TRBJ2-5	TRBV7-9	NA	TGTGCCAGCAGCTTAGGGGCTAGCGGTCAAGAGACCCAGTACTTC	CASSLGASGQETQYF
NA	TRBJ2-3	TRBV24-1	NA	TGTGCCACCGAGGGCAGATCATCGGTAGATACGCAGTATTTT	CATEGRSSVDTQYF
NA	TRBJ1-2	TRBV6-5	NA	TGTGCCAGCACCCGGGGGGGGGCGAGCTATGGCTACACCTTC	CASTRGGASYGYTF
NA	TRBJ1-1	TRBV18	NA	TGTGCCAGCTCACCCCAGACAGTTGAAGCTTTCTTT	CASSPQTVEAFF
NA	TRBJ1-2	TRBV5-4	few	TGTGCCAGCAGCTTCTCCGGCGTGGGCGGCTACACCTTC	CASSFSGVGGYTF
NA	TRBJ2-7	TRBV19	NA	TGTGCCAGTAGTATAGATCTTTACAGGGTCTACGAGCAGTACTTC	CASSIDLYRVYEQYF
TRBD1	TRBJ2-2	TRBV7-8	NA	TGCGGGACAGGGCTTTTCACCGGGGAGCTGTTTTTT	CGTGLFTGELFF
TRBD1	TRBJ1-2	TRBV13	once	TGTGCCAGCAGCTTCGGGACAGTATTCTATGGCTACACCTTC	CASSFGTVFYGYTF
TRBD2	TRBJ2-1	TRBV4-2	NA	TGTGCCAGCAGCCAGGGACTAACCGGGACTAGCCTGAATGAGCAGTTCTTC	CASSQGLTGTSLNEQFF
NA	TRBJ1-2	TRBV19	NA	TGTGCCAGCCATGACATATTCTATGGCTACACCTTC	CASHDIFYGYTF
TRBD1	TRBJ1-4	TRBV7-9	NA	TGTGCCAGCAGCGTGGGACAGATTAATGAAAAACTGTTTTTT	CASSVGQINEKLFF
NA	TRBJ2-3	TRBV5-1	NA	TGCGCCAGCAGCTTGTCGGCAGGGCAGGCGACAGATACGCAGTATTTT	CASSLSAGQATDTQYF
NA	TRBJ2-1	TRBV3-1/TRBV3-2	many	TGTGCCAGCAGCCCTGGGGGGACCCTCAGCTCCTACAATGAGCAGTTCTTC	CASSPGGTLSSYNEQFF
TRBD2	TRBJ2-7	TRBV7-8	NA	TGTGCCAGCAGCCGAGAGCGGGGAACATCCTACGAGCAGTACTTC	CASSRERGTSYEQYF
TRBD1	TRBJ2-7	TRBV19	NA	TGTGCCAGTAGCGCAACAGGGGGCCGGGGCGAGCAGTACTTC	CASSATGGRGEQYF
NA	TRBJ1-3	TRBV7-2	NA	TGTGCCAGCAGCTTAGAGACAGGCTCCCGGAACACCATATATTTT	CASSLETGSRNTIYF
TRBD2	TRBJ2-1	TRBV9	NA	TGTGCCAGCAGCGTAGGGGTAGCGGGAGGGTCTTTAAGGTCCTACAATGAGCAGTTCTTC	CASSVGVAGGSLRSYNEQFF
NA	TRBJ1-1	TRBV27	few	TGTGCCAGCAGTTTATTCGGTGCGAACACTGAAGCTTTCTTT	CASSLFGANTEAFF
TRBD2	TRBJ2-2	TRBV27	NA	TGTGCCAGCAGATTAGCGGGAGTGGGCACCGGGGAGCTGTTTTTT	CASRLAGVGTGELFF
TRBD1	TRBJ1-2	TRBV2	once	TGTGCCAGCAGGCCACCGACAGGGGAACTCTATGGCTACACCTTC	CASRPPTGELYGYTF
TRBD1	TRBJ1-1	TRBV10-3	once	TGTGCCATCGGCGGCGACGGCAGGGGGAGAATGAACACTGAAGCTTTCTTT	CAIGGDGRGRMNTEAFF
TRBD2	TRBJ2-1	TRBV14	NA	TGTGCCAGCAGCCGTCCGGGGACTACATCCTACAATGAGCAGTTCTTC	CASSRPGTTSYNEQFF
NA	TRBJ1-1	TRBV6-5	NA	TGTGCCAGCAGTTACGAAGGGGTTTACACTGAAGCTTTCTTT	CASSYEGVYTEAFF
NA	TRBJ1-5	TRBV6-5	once	TGTGCCAGCAGTCCCCAGGGAAGCGATCAGCCCCAGCATTTT	CASSPQGSDQPQHF
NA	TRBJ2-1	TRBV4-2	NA	TGTGCCAGCAGCCGCCTTCTAGGTATTGCCTACAATGAGCAGTTCTTC	CASSRLLGIAYNEQFF
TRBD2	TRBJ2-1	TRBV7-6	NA	TGTGCCAGCAGCCCCCCCGCGGGACTAGCGGCTAAAAATGAGCAGTTCTTC	CASSPPAGLAAKNEQFF
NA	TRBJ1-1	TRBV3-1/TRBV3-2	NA	TGTGCCACATCCAGGGGCGGGGGGATGACTGAAGCTTTCTTT	CATSRGGGMTEAFF
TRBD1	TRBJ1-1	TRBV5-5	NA	TGTGCCAGCAGCTTGGAGGACAGGGCGGGCACTGAAGCTTTCTTT	CASSLEDRAGTEAFF
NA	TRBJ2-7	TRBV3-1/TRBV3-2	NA	TGTGCCAGCAGCCCTTCGATCCGGGGACTGGGGTACGAGCAGTACTTC	CASSPSIRGLGYEQYF
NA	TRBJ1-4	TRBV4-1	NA	TGCGCCAGCAGCCCGATTATGGGGAGACTGTTTTTT	CASSPIMGRLFF
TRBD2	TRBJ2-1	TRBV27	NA	TGTGCCAGCAGTTTTAGCGGGAGGGGTGGGGATGAGCAGTTCTTC	CASSFSGRGGDEQFF
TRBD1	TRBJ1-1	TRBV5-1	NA	TGCGCCAGCAGCTTGGGACAGGGGAGCAACACTGAAGCTTTCTTT	CASSLGQGSNTEAFF
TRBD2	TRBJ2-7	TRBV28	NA	TGTGCCAGCAGTTTGGGGGGGGGATCCTTATCCTACGAGCAGTACTTC	CASSLGGGSLSYEQYF
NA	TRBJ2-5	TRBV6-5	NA	TGTGCCAGCAGGGCGACTAGAACACAAGAGACCCAGTACTTC	CASRATRTQETQYF
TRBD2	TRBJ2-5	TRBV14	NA	TGTGCCAGCAGCCCGGGGGGAGGAGAGACCCAGTACTTC	CASSPGGGETQYF
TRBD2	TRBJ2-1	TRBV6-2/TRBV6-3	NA	TGTGCCAGCAGTTTCGGGCGGGAGGCCAGTGAGCAGTTCTTC	CASSFGREASEQFF
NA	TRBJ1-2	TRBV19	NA	TGTGCCGGCAATACAGGTGGCTATGGCTACACCTTC	CAGNTGGYGYTF
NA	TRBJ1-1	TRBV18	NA	TGTGCCAGCTCACCTCAGGAGAACACTGAAGCTTTCTTT	CASSPQENTEAFF
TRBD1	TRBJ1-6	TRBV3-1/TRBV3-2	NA	TGTGCCAGCAGCCAAGACAGACAGGGGAGGATTTCACCCCTCCACTTT	CASSQDRQGRISPLHF
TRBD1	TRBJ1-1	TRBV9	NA	TGTGCCAGCAGCAAGACAGGGGGCACTGAAGCTTTCTTT	CASSKTGGTEAFF
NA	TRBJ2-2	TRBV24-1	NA	TGTGCCACCAGTGATTCGCGGCGGGGCGGGACCGGGGAGCTGTTTTTT	CATSDSRRGGTGELFF
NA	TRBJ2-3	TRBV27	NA	TGTGCCAGCAGGGCTTTTCCTTCAAGCACAGATACGCAGTATTTT	CASRAFPSSTDTQYF
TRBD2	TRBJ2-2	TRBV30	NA	TGTGCCTGGAGTGTATGGGGACTAGCTCCCGGGGAGCTGTTTTTT	CAWSVWGLAPGELFF
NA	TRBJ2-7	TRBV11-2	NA	TGTGCCAGCAGCCAAGCCGTGGGGAGACACGAGCAGTACTTC	CASSQAVGRHEQYF